These 19 T cell receptor beta chains were all obtained from the same sample, sequenced in a study of T cell responses to AZD1222 COVID-19 vaccine. Assay: immunoSEQ multiplex PCR; the TCRdb copy retains only in-frame clones and omits some. This sample has roughly 100,000 clones, with about 85% found just once. The sample here was peripheral blood, taken on day 0 of AZD1222 vaccination. The origin of the receptors is an adult in good health.

Notes on this clone: The junction does not match germline at one end; this may be a read error. The chain couples TRBV5-1 to TRBJ1-2; D gene uncertain. CDR3 size: 16 residues. Germline V gene data show CDR1 as SGHRS and CDR2 as YFSETQ. The CDR3 protein is CASSLRTGSSDYGYTF. The CDR3 bases are TGTGCCAGCAGCCTCCGGACGGGATCATCTGACTATGGCTACACCTTC. Variable domain in full (rest from reference TRBV5-1 and TRBJ1-2): KAGVTQTPRYLIKTRGQQVTLSCSPISGHRSVSWYQQTPGQGLQFLFEYFSETQRNKGNFPGRFSGRQFSNSRSEMNVSTLELGDSALYLCASSLRTGSSDYGYTFGSGTRLTVV.

This clone was seen a handful of times. The chain links TRBV3-1 (or the pseudogene TRBV3-2) to TRBJ2-2; 8 bases match TRBD1. The CDR3 consists of 15 residues. V was pared by 5 bases and J by 5 bases, with 7 bases of the junction left unmatched. CDR1 is LGHDT and CDR2 is YNNKEL in the germline V gene (reference sequence). The CDR3 DNA sequence: TGTGCCAGCAGCACTCGACAGGGGACGACCGGGGAGCTGTTTTTT. Protein product: CASSTRQGTTGELFF.

The genes are TRBV6-4 and TRBJ2-3; TRBD2 agrees at 8 bases. Germline CDR1 is MRHNA and CDR2 is SNTAGT. Trimming took 6 bases from V and 4 from J; bases not matched to a gene: 3. This CDR3 is 13 amino acids long. The CDR3 region is CASRARGADTQYF. The CDR3 region has the DNA TGTGCCAGCAGGGCGCGGGGGGCAGATACGCAGTATTTT.

This sequence joins TRBV12-3 or TRBV12-4 and TRBJ2-7, with no clear D. V gave up 3 bases and J gave up 2 bases, with 8 bases separating them. The length of the CDR3 is 13 residues. The CDR3: CASSLPGPYEQYF. The CDR3, as DNA: TGTGCCAGCAGTTTGCCGGGCCCCTACGAGCAGTACTTC.

The CDR3 DNA follows: TGTGCCAGTAGCCGGGTCCCCGGAGGCTACACCTTC. This codes for CASSRVPGGYTF. This chain links TRBV19 with TRBJ1-2; unclear D gene. V dropped 6 bases and J dropped 8 bases, with 13 bases sitting between them. Germline CDR1 and CDR2: LNHDA and SQIVND (reference sequence). The CDR3 is 12 residues long.

The chain couples TRBV7-9 to TRBJ2-1, with D possibly being TRBD1 (6 bases). Per the germline V gene, CDR1 is SEHNR and CDR2 is FQNEAQ (reference sequence). The CDR3 is 14 amino acids. Trimming stripped 5 bases from V and 4 bases from J, with 12 bases between. CDR3 region: CASSPRTAYNEQFF. CDR3 sequence (DNA): TGTGCCAGCAGCCCAAGGACAGCTTACAATGAGCAGTTCTTC.

This clone showed up just once. The chain joins TRBV6-5 to TRBJ1-1; a weak D match, TRBD1 (5 bases). Germline CDR1 reads MNHEY; CDR2 reads SVGAGI. Trimming stripped 2 bases from V and 11 bases from J, with 15 bases between. The CDR3 extends over 13 amino acids. CDR3 nucleotides: TGTGCCAGCAGTTACCCGAACGGGGGGAGGGCTTTCTTT. It yields the protein CASSYPNGGRAFF.

The gene calls are TRBV11-2 and TRBJ2-7; the match to TRBD1 covers 8 bases. With 3 bases clipped from V and 0 bases from J, the junction kept 4 bases outside the gene matches. Germline loops: CDR1 SGHAT, CDR2 FQNNGV. The CDR3 sequence is 15 residues long. As DNA, the CDR3 is TGTGCCAGCAGCTTCAACAGGGGGTTCTCCTACGAGCAGTACTTC. It specifies CASSFNRGFSYEQYF.

This clone came up once. This chain uses TRBV7-2 with TRBJ1-6; TRBD1 is a possible D gene (5 bases). With 2 bases removed from V and 7 bases from J, the gap between germline ends came to 15 bases. The CDR3 has 16 residues. Looked up from germline, CDR1 is SGHTA and CDR2 is FQGNSA. CDR3 loop: CASSLNRGVKNSPLHF. CDR3 bases: TGTGCCAGCAGCTTAAATCGGGGGGTTAAGAATTCACCCCTCCACTTT.

The rearrangement links TRBV4-1 to TRBJ2-1; D is uncertain. Germline V gene lookup returns CDR1 MGHRA and CDR2 YSYEKL. V gave up 0 bases and J gave up 9 bases, with 15 bases separating them. The CDR3 covers 15 residues. CDR3 sequence (DNA): TGCGCCAGCAGCCAAGAAGGAAACTTAAGGAGTGAGCAGTTCTTC. Translating it yields CASSQEGNLRSEQFF.

The chain recombines TRBV5-6 with TRBJ2-1; D might be TRBD2 (6 bases). The germline gives CDR1 SGHDT, CDR2 YYEEEE. The CDR3 runs to 13 residues. The ends were cut back, 10 bases at V and 5 bases at J, with 16 bases in the middle. The CDR3 bases are TGTGCCGGAAGCCGGGGGAACCACAATGAGCAGTTCTTC. This sequence encodes CAGSRGNHNEQFF.

This chain connects TRBV4-3 to TRBJ1-1; D is unresolved. V dropped 7 bases and J dropped 1 base, with 10 bases sitting between them. The germline V gene encodes CDR1 LGHNA and CDR2 YSLEER. This CDR3 is 13 amino acids long. The chain's CDR3 is CASTEGTNTEAFF. The CDR3 bases are TGCGCCAGCACCGAGGGCACGAACACTGAAGCTTTCTTT.

In its sample, this clone was seen once. The V gene is TRBV5-4, the J gene TRBJ2-1; TRBD2 is a possible D gene (5 bases). CDR1 and CDR2 (germline): SGHNT, YYREEE (reference sequence). Between the trimmed V and J ends, which lost 4 bases and 2 bases, there was a span of 13 bases. This CDR3 has 15 amino acids. In DNA, the CDR3 is TGTGCCAGCAGCATAGGAGGTCTTGCCTACAATGAGCAGTTCTTC. Its translation: CASSIGGLAYNEQFF. The variable domain in full, completed from reference TRBV5-4 and TRBJ2-1, reads ETGVTQSPTHLIKTRGQQVTLRCSSQSGHNTVSWYQQALGQGPQFIFQYYREEENGRGNFPPRFSGLQFPNYSSELNVNALELDDSALYLCASSIGGLAYNEQFFGPGTRLTVL.

Only one count was recorded for this clone. V and J are TRBV4-3 and TRBJ1-1; 7 positions agree with TRBD1. CDR1 LGHNA and CDR2 YSLEER come from the germline V gene. This CDR3 contains 13 residues. Trimming removed 5 bases from V and 4 bases from J; junction bases left unmatched: 4. The CDR3 sequence is CASSAQGLTEAFF. In DNA, the CDR3 is TGCGCCAGCAGCGCACAGGGGCTCACTGAAGCTTTCTTT.

Only one count was recorded for this clone. The genes are TRBV11-3 and TRBJ1-1; perhaps TRBD1 as D (6 bases). V lost 0 bases and J 1 base, leaving 9 bases between the germline ends. Germline CDR1 and CDR2: SGHNT and YENEEA. This CDR3 has 15 residues. The CDR3 here is CASSLDGGRNTEAFF. CDR3 bases: TGTGCCAGCAGCTTAGATGGGGGGCGGAACACTGAAGCTTTCTTT.

V is TRBV19 and J is TRBJ1-2; unclear D gene. CDR3 size: 11 residues. Germline V gene sequence: CDR1 LNHDA, CDR2 SQIVND (reference sequence). Trimming removed 3 bases at V and 4 bases at J, with 3 bases between. The CDR3 DNA reads as TGTGCCAGTAGTATTTTCTATGGCTACACCTTC. This codes for CASSIFYGYTF.

Details on this clone: At one boundary the junction diverges from the germline segment, which might be a read error. The rearrangement joins TRBV11-2 to TRBJ1-2; D is undetermined. Germline CDR1 reads SGHAT; CDR2 reads FQNNGV. This CDR3 has 13 amino acids. CDR3 nucleotide sequence: TGTGCCAGCAGCTTATACGACGGGAGTCTACACCTTTTC. It codes for CASSLYDGSLHLF.

The J gene is TRBJ1-1, the V gene TRBV6-5; D unclear. The CDR3 is made up of 12 amino acids. Germline-derived CDR1 and CDR2 are MNHEY and SVGAGI. V lost 5 bases and J 4 bases, leaving 8 bases between the germline ends. As DNA, the CDR3 is TGTGCCAGCAGTCTGGCTGGCACTGAAGCTTTCTTT. It is translated as CASSLAGTEAFF.

V and J are TRBV11-3 and TRBJ2-3; D perhaps matches TRBD2 (5 bases). The CDR3 loop spans 16 amino acids. Per germline, CDR1 SGHNT and CDR2 YENEEA. V was trimmed by 1 base and J by 5 bases, leaving 16 bases between them. The CDR3: CASSLVRRTSRDTQYF. Here the CDR3 DNA reads TGTGCCAGCAGCTTAGTCCGGCGGACTTCCCGAGATACGCAGTATTTT.